This TCR beta chain was found in a study of OX40 agonist ivuxolimab in advanced cancers. Turning to the study itself: Patients in dose escalation had liver, melanoma, kidney or head and neck cancers. Study conclusions and caveats: The 0.1-3.0 mg/kg partial responders had among the lowest clonal expansion.

Germline CDR1 and CDR2: MRHNA and SNTAGT. Trimming took 9 bases from V and 2 from J; bases not matched to a gene: 9. This CDR3 is built from 15 residues. Clones were sequenced by immunoSEQ multiplex PCR, and TCRdb holds only the in-frame ones, with some missing. The sample holds roughly 61,000 clones, 90% to 95% seen once. With respect to this clone: Its antigen remains unknown.

Exclusion applied to patients with autoimmune disease history or systemic immunosuppression. The sample was CD4+ or CD8+ T cells sorted from blood, taken in a trial of the OX40 agonist ivuxolimab. The chain has TRBV6-4 and TRBJ2-2; TRBD1 agrees at 7 bases. The receptor comes from an adult with an advanced solid tumor such as melanoma, head and neck, liver or kidney cancer. The CDR3 protein is CARLDRDSNTGELFF. The DNA of the CDR3 is TGTGCCAGACTTGACAGGGACAGCAACACCGGGGAGCTGTTTTTT.